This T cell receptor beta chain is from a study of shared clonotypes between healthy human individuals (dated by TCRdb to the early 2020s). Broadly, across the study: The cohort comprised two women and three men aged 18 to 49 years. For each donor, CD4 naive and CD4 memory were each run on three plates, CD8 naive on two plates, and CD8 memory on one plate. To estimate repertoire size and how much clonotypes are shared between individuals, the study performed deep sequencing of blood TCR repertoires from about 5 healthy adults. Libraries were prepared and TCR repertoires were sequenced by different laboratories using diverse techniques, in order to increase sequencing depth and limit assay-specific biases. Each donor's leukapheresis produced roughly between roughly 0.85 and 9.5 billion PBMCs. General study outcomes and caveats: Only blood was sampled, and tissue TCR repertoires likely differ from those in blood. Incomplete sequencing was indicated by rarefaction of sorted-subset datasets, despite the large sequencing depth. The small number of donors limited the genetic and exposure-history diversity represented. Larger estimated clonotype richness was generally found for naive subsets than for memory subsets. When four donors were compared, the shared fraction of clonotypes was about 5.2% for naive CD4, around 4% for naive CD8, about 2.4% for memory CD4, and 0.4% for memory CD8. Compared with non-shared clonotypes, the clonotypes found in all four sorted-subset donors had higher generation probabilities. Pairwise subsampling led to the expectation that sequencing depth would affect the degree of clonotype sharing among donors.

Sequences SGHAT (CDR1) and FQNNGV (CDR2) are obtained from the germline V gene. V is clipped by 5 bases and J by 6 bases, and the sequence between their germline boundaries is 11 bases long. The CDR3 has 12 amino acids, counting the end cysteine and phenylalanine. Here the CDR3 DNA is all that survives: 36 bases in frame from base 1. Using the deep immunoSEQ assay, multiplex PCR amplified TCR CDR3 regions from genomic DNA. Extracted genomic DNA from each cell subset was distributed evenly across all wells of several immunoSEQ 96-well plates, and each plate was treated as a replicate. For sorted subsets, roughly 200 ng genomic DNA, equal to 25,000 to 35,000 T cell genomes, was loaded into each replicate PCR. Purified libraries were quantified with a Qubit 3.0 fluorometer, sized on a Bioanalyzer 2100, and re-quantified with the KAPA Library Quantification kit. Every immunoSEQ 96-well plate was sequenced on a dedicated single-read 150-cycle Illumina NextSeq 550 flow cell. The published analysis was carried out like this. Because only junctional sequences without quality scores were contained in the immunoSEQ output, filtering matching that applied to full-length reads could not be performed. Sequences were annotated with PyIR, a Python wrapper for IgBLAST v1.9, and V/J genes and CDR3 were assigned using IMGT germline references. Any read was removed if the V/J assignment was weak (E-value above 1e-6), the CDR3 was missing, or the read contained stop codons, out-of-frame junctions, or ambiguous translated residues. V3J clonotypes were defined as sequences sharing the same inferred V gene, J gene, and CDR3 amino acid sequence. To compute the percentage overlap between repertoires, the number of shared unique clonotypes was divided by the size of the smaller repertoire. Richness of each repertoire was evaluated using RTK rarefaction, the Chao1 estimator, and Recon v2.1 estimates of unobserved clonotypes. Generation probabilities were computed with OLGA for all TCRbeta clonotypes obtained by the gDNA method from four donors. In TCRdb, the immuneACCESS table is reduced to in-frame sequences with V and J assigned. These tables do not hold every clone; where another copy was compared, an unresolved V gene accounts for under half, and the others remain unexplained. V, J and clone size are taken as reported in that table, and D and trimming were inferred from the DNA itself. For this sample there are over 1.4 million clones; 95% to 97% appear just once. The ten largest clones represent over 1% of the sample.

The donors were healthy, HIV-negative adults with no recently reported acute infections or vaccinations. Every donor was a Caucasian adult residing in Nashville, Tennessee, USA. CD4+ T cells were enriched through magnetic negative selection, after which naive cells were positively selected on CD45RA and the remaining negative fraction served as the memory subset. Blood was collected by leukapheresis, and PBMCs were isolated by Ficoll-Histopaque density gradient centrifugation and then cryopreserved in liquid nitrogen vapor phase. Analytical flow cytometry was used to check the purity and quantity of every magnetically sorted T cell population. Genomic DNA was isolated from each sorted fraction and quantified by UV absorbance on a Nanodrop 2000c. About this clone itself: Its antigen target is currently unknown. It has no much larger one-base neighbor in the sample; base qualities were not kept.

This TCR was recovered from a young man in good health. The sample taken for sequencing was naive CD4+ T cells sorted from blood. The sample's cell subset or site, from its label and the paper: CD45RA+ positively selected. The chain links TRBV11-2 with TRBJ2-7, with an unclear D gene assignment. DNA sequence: TGTGCCAGCAGCAAGGACGGTAGCGAGCAGTACTTC. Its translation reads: CASSKDGSEQYF. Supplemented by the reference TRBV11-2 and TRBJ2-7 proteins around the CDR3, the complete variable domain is EAGVAQSPRYKIIEKRQSVAFWCNPISGHATLYWYQQILGQGPKLLIQFQNNGVVDDSQLPKDRFSAERLKGVDSTLKIQPAKLEDSAVYLCASSKDGSEQYFGPGTRLTVT.